The T cell receptor beta chain described here comes from a study of cytomegalovirus exposure and HLA in healthy donors. Whole-study results and caveats: Presence/absence analyses assumed roughly uniform sequencing depth across donors, which may not hold.

Primers included in the PCR were 60 Vbeta and 13 Jbeta primers. Profiled with immunoSEQ multiplex PCR; TCRdb holds only in-frame clones, not every one. The sample has 200,000 to 250,000 clones, around 73% seen once; the top ten hold about 2.7%. With regard to this clone: Its target is not known.

The germline V gene has CDR1 SQVTM and CDR2 ANQGSEA. V was cut by 4 bases and J by 3 bases, with 13 bases left in between. This CDR3 region has 14 residues. The sample consisted of PBMCs. This TCR was sampled from a woman in her thirties in good health and CMV-seronegative. J is TRBJ2-1 and V is TRBV29-1; D gene ambiguous. This CDR3 is CSVGAETRYNEQFF. The CDR3 bases are TGCAGCGTTGGGGCAGAAACCCGCTACAATGAGCAGTTCTTC.